The rows below give T cell receptor beta chains drawn from one sample of a study of OX40 agonist ivuxolimab in advanced cancers. The method was immunoSEQ multiplex PCR; TCRdb's version includes in-frame clones alone and lacks a portion of them. The sample holds approximately 100,000 clones, approximately 85% seen once. The sequencing used CD4+ or CD8+ T cells sorted from blood, collected in a trial of the OX40 agonist ivuxolimab. The receptors stem from an adult with an advanced solid tumor such as melanoma, head and neck, liver or kidney cancer. CDR3s include the opening cysteine and the closing phenylalanine or tryptophan. A D gene is named only where the DNA matches it firmly. Clone size, where shown, is once, few, many, or a class for clones that have expanded.

clone_size: .
j_call: TRBJ2-2
d_call: TRBD1
v_call: TRBV30
cdr3_nt: TGTGCCTGGCAGGGACAGGGTTACCAAGGGAACACCGGGGAGCTGTTTTTT
cdr3_aa: CAWQGQGYQGNTGELFF

clone_size: .
j_call: TRBJ2-5
d_call: .
v_call: TRBV9
cdr3_nt: TGTGCCAGCGGGAAAAAGGGTTTTTTCCAAGAGACCCAGTACTTC
cdr3_aa: CASGKKGFFQETQYF

clone_size: once
j_call: TRBJ2-1
d_call: .
v_call: TRBV18
cdr3_nt: TGTGCCAGCTCACCACAGGGTAGGGGGTCCTACAATGAGCAGTTCTTC
cdr3_aa: CASSPQGRGSYNEQFF

clone_size: once
j_call: TRBJ1-5
d_call: .
v_call: TRBV7-2
cdr3_nt: TGTGCCAGCAGCTTAGAGCTAGGGCCCAATCAGCCCCAGCATTTT
cdr3_aa: CASSLELGPNQPQHF

clone_size: .
j_call: TRBJ2-1
d_call: TRBD1
v_call: TRBV9
cdr3_nt: TGTGCCAGCAGCCTGAGACGTGGGACAGGATCATACAATGAGCAGTTCTTC
cdr3_aa: CASSLRRGTGSYNEQFF

clone_size: .
j_call: TRBJ2-1
d_call: TRBD1
v_call: TRBV28
cdr3_nt: TGTGCCAGCAGCTCGACAGGGATATACAATGAGCAGTTCTTC
cdr3_aa: CASSSTGIYNEQFF

clone_size: .
j_call: TRBJ2-7
d_call: TRBD1
v_call: TRBV28
cdr3_nt: TGTGCCAGCAGGGGGACAGGGGGAGACGAGCAGTACTTC
cdr3_aa: CASRGTGGDEQYF

clone_size: .
j_call: TRBJ2-2
d_call: TRBD2
v_call: TRBV19
cdr3_nt: TGTGCCAGTACCCCTGAAATAGCGGGAGCGAACACCGGGGAGCTGTTTTTT
cdr3_aa: CASTPEIAGANTGELFF

clone_size: .
j_call: TRBJ2-2
d_call: .
v_call: TRBV19
cdr3_nt: TGTGCCACCTCCGGGACACCAGGGACCGGGGAGCTGTTTTTT
cdr3_aa: CATSGTPGTGELFF

clone_size: .
j_call: TRBJ1-4
d_call: .
v_call: TRBV4-2
cdr3_nt: TGTGCCAGCAGCCCCTTCCGGGACGGGAATGAAAAACTGTTTTTT
cdr3_aa: CASSPFRDGNEKLFF

clone_size: .
j_call: TRBJ2-3
d_call: .
v_call: TRBV19
cdr3_nt: TGTGCCAGTAGTCTGGACAGCTCTAGCACAGATACGCAGTATTTT
cdr3_aa: CASSLDSSSTDTQYF

clone_size: .
j_call: TRBJ2-1
d_call: TRBD1
v_call: TRBV11-1
cdr3_nt: TGTGCCAGCAGCTTGCGACAGGGCTCCTACAATGAGCAGTTCTTC
cdr3_aa: CASSLRQGSYNEQFF

clone_size: .
j_call: TRBJ2-5
d_call: TRBD1
v_call: TRBV5-7
cdr3_nt: TGTGCCAGCAGCTCGGGCGGGACAGGGGGCTGGGAGACCCAGTACTTC
cdr3_aa: CASSSGGTGGWETQYF

clone_size: .
j_call: TRBJ1-5
d_call: .
v_call: TRBV21-1
cdr3_nt: TGTGCCAGCAGCAAAAGGGGATCGGCAGGGAACCTGTACGCATATCAGCCCCAGCATTTT
cdr3_aa: CASSKRGSAGNLYAYQPQHF

clone_size: few
j_call: TRBJ2-5
d_call: TRBD2
v_call: TRBV7-9
cdr3_nt: TGTGCCAGCAGCCCCCGTGTAGCGGGAGCTTTAGGAGAGACCCAGTACTTC
cdr3_aa: CASSPRVAGALGETQYF

clone_size: .
j_call: TRBJ2-3
d_call: .
v_call: TRBV11-3
cdr3_nt: TGTGCCAGCACCGAGCGGGGCACAGATACGCAGTATTTT
cdr3_aa: CASTERGTDTQYF

clone_size: few
j_call: TRBJ1-1
d_call: TRBD1
v_call: TRBV6-1
cdr3_nt: TGTGCCAGCAGCCCCGGGACAGTGGTTAGCAAAGCTTTCTTT
cdr3_aa: CASSPGTVVSKAFF

clone_size: .
j_call: TRBJ1-2
d_call: TRBD1
v_call: TRBV28
cdr3_nt: TGTGCCAGCAGCTTAGGACAGGGACATTATGGCTACACCTTC
cdr3_aa: CASSLGQGHYGYTF

clone_size: .
j_call: TRBJ2-2
d_call: .
v_call: TRBV11-2
cdr3_nt: TGTGCCAGCAGCCCCTCTGCCGGGGAGCTGTTTTTT
cdr3_aa: CASSPSAGELFF

clone_size: .
j_call: TRBJ2-2
d_call: .
v_call: TRBV9
cdr3_nt: TGTGCCAGCAGCGTTGCACACAATAGCGGCCCGGAGGGAGACACCGGGGAGCTGTTTTTT
cdr3_aa: CASSVAHNSGPEGDTGELFF